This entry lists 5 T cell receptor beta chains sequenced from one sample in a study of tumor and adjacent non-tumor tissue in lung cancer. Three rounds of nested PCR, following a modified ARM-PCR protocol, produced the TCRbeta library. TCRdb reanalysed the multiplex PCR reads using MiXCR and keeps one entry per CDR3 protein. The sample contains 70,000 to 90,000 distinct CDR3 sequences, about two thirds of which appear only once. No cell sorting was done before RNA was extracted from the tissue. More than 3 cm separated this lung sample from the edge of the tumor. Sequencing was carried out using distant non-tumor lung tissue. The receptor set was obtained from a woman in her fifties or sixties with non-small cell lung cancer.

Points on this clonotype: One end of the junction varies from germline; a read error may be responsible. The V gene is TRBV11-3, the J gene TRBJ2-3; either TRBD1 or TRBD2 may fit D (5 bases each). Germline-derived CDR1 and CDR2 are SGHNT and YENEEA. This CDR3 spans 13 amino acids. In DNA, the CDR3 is TGTGCCAGCATCCGCCGGGGCACCGATACGCAGTTTTTT. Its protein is CASIRRGTDTQFF.

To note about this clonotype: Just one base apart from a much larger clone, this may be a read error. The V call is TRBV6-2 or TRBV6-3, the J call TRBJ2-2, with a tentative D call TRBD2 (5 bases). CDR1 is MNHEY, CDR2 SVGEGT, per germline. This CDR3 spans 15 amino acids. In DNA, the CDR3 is TGTGCCAGCAGTTTGTCAGTCTACGGCACCGGGGAGCTGTCTTTT. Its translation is CASSLSVYGTGELSF.

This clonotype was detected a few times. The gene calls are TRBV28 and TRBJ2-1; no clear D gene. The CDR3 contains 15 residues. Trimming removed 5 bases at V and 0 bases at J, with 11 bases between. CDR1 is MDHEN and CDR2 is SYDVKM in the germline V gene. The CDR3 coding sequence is TGTGCCAGCAGTCCCCCAGCAGACTCCTACAATGAGCAGTTCTTC. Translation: CASSPPADSYNEQFF.

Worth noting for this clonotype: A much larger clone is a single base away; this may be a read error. Written as DNA, the CDR3 is TGTGCCAGCAGTTACTCGTGGGGCGGCAATCAGCCCCAGCAATTT. This encodes CASSYSWGGNQPQQF. The chain joins TRBV6-2 or TRBV6-3 to TRBJ1-5; D might be TRBD1 (5 bases). The CDR3 totals 15 residues. Germline CDR1 MNHEY, CDR2 SVGEGT.

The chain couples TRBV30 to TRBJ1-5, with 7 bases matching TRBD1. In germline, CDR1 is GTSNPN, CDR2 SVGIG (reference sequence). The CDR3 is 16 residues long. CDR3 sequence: CTWSPQTGSGNQPQHF. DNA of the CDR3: TGTACATGGAGTCCCCAGACAGGGTCGGGTAATCAGCCCCAGCATTTT.